One and the same sample provided the 17 T cell receptor beta chains below, sequenced in a study of T cell repertoires in cytomegalovirus infection (dated by TCRdb to the late 2010s). Sequenced using an Illumina HiSeq 1500. TCRdb passed the public sequencing reads through fastp at Q25 and MiXCR, retaining productive beta sequences. Merged by CDR3 protein, the rows form single entries marked with the most common genes and DNA. This sample gives about 740,000 distinct CDR3 sequences in total; roughly 35% of them show up just once. The ten largest clones take up around 2.8% of the sample. The material sequenced was PBMCs. These receptors originate from a human donor in good health (CMV status not recorded). Some clones in this sample may be carry-over from other donors' samples.

The chain couples TRBV5-6 to TRBJ1-3; 7 nucleotides match TRBD1. The CDR3 extends over 17 amino acids. Trimming cost V 4 bases and J 4 bases; bases outside gene matches: 14. The germline gives CDR1 SGHDT, CDR2 YYEEEE. This chain's CDR3 is CASSPRTGSRSGNTIYF. In DNA form, the CDR3 reads TGTGCCAGCAGCCCCCGGACAGGTTCTCGAAGCGGAAACACCATATATTTT. Full variable domain (rest looked up from reference TRBV5-6 and TRBJ1-3): DAGVTQSPTHLIKTRGQQVTLRCSPKSGHDTVSWYQQALGQGPQFIFQYYEEEERQRGNFPDRFSGHQFPNYSSELNVNALLLGDSALYLCASSPRTGSRSGNTIYFGEGSWLTVV.

As for this clonotype: Just one base apart from a much larger clone, this may be a read error. The chain is built from TRBV7-2 and TRBJ2-3; D is tentatively TRBD1 or TRBD2 (5 bases each). Germline loops: CDR1 SGHTA, CDR2 FQGNSA. CDR3 size: 14 residues. In DNA, the CDR3 is TGTGCCAGCAGCTTAATAGGGACCACAGAGACGCAGTATTTT. This translates into CASSLIGTTETQYF.

The chain couples TRBV11-2 to TRBJ1-1; D remains unclear. The V end was cut by 5 bases, the J end by 5 bases, with 18 bases between. The CDR3 is made up of 15 amino acids. Germline CDR1 SGHAT, CDR2 FQNNGV. This chain's CDR3 is CASSPPGSRATEAFF. The CDR3 DNA reads TGTGCCAGCAGCCCCCCGGGGAGCCGAGCTACTGAAGCTTTCTTT.

The chain uses TRBV7-8 and TRBJ2-3, with 9 bases lining up with TRBD2. There are 16 residues in the CDR3. Unmatched junction bases numbered 6, after V lost 5 bases and J lost 0 bases. Germline V gene sequence: CDR1 SGHVS, CDR2 FQNEAQ. The CDR3 is CASSPMTSGSTDTQYF. Here the CDR3 DNA reads TGTGCCAGCAGCCCTATGACTAGCGGAAGCACAGATACGCAGTATTTT.

Details on this clonotype: Relative to the germline gene, one junction end is altered; a read error may explain this. The rearrangement links TRBV27 to TRBJ1-4; a possible D gene is TRBD1 (6 bases). In germline, CDR1 is MNHEY, CDR2 SMNVEV (reference sequence). The CDR3 loop spans 15 amino acids. CDR3 sequence (DNA): TGTGCCAGCAGGTCCGGAACAGGGCGTAATGAAAAAGTGTTTTTT. Protein product: CASRSGTGRNEKVFF.

This clonotype was found a few times. This rearrangement joins TRBV19 to TRBJ1-2, with D possibly TRBD1 on 5 matching bases. The germline V gene has CDR1 LNHDA and CDR2 SQIVND (reference sequence). The ends were cut back, 1 base at V and 4 bases at J, with 10 bases in the middle. The CDR3 has 14 residues. The CDR3 nucleotides are TGTGCCAGTAGTATAGCGGGGCAGAGCTATGGCTACACCTTC. The encoded protein is CASSIAGQSYGYTF.

Comment on this clonotype: A junction boundary mismatches the germline segment, possibly from a read error. This chain joins TRBV20-1 and TRBJ2-7, with 12 bases lining up with TRBD2. Germline V gene sequence: CDR1 DFQATT, CDR2 SNEGSKA (reference sequence). There are 12 residues in the CDR3. CDR3 loop: CSARESLAGGDF. In nucleotides, the CDR3 is TGCAGTGCTAGAGAGAGCCTAGCGGGAGGGGACTTC.

Comment on this clonotype: Here the CDR3 omits its conserved ending phenylalanine or tryptophan, so a read error is the likely source. No DNA is shown, since the ends of the CDR3 on it are uncertain; the CDR3 is the one TCRdb lists. The rearrangement joins TRBV7-3 to TRBJ1-4; the tabulated D call, TRBD1, remains unverified against the DNA. The germline gives CDR1 SGHTA, CDR2 FQGTGA. The CDR3 extends over 10 residues, inclusive of both ends. CDR3: CASSLHRDIG.

The chain uses TRBV12-3 or TRBV12-4 and TRBJ2-5, with D perhaps being TRBD1 or TRBD2 (5 bases each). This CDR3 comprises 14 residues. The V gene lost 6 bases and the J gene lost 1 base, with 12 bases spanning the gap. The DNA of the CDR3 is TGTGCCAGCAGGTTTGGGACCGTCCAAGAGACCCAGTACTTC. Protein: CASRFGTVQETQYF.

This chain links TRBV6-6 with TRBJ1-6; D not resolved. The CDR3 totals 13 residues. V gave up 6 bases and J gave up 9 bases, with 12 bases separating them. Germline assignment: CDR1 MNHNY and CDR2 SVGAGI (reference sequence). The CDR3 bases are TGTGCCAGCAGCCCCGTTTGGGGTTCACCCCTCCACTTT. Protein product: CASSPVWGSPLHF.

This clonotype was seen a handful of times. This chain links TRBV4-1 with TRBJ1-1; no reliable D call. CDR1 and CDR2 (germline): MGHRA, YSYEKL. The CDR3 contains 16 residues. V was trimmed by 0 bases and J by 1 base, leaving 12 bases between them. DNA for the CDR3: TGCGCCAGCAGCCAAGACAGATTTCCGACGAACACTGAAGCTTTCTTT. This encodes CASSQDRFPTNTEAFF.

This clonotype occurred a few times. This rearrangement joins TRBV6-6 to TRBJ1-5, with D maybe TRBD1 (5 bases). The CDR3 has 15 amino acids. Trimming took off 5 bases at V and 0 bases at J, with 11 bases between the two ends. Germline assignment: CDR1 MNHNY and CDR2 SVGAGI (reference sequence). The CDR3 DNA reads TGTGCCAGCAGTGGTGGGACTTTTAGCAATCAGCCCCAGCATTTT. It encodes CASSGGTFSNQPQHF.

In its sample, this clonotype was seen a few times. V usage is TRBV7-2 and J usage is TRBJ1-5; D is perhaps TRBD1 (5 bases). V shed 1 base and J shed 0 bases, with 13 bases lying between them. CDR3 size: 17 residues. Germline loops: CDR1 SGHTA, CDR2 FQGNSA. CDR3 region: CASSLGAGTHSNQPQHF. As DNA, the CDR3 is TGTGCCAGCAGCTTAGGAGCGGGGACCCATAGCAATCAGCCCCAGCATTTT. Full variable domain (missing parts from reference TRBV7-2 and TRBJ1-5): GAGVSQSPSNKVTEKGKDVELRCDPISGHTALYWYRQSLGQGLEFLIYFQGNSAPDKSGLPSDRFSAERTGGSVSTLTIQRTQQEDSAVYLCASSLGAGTHSNQPQHFGDGTRLSIL.

V is TRBV7-6 and J is TRBJ2-5; TRBD1 matches at 7 bases. The CDR3 sequence is 15 residues long. Germline assignment: CDR1 SGHVS and CDR2 FNYEAQ. The trim removed 5 bases at V and 4 bases at J, leaving 10 bases unmatched. The CDR3 DNA follows: TGTGCCAGCAGCCCAGAGGCGTCAGGGGGAGAGACCCAGTACTTC. It yields the protein CASSPEASGGETQYF.

This clonotype was seen only a few times. J is TRBJ2-7 and V is TRBV27; tentatively, D is TRBD2 (6 bases). V gave up 3 bases and J gave up 12 bases, with 15 bases separating them. Looked up from germline, CDR1 is MNHEY and CDR2 is SMNVEV (reference sequence). This CDR3 is 12 amino acids long. CDR3 sequence reads: CASSFAGNGWYF. Written as DNA, the CDR3 is TGTGCCAGCAGTTTTGCGGGAAATGGGTGGTACTTC.

V and J are TRBV6-2 or TRBV6-3 and TRBJ2-3; the D is unclear. CDR1 MNHEY and CDR2 SVGEGT come from the germline V gene. With 4 bases removed from V and 2 bases from J, the gap between germline ends came to 10 bases. The CDR3 sequence is 14 residues long. The CDR3 nucleotides read TGTGCCAGCAGTTTGGGAAGATACACAGATACGCAGTATTTT. Its protein product is CASSLGRYTDTQYF.

A note on this clonotype: A read error is possible here, since a much larger clone lies one base away. This sequence joins TRBV7-9 and TRBJ2-1, with 8 bases that match TRBD1. Trimming at V came to 5 bases and at J to 4 bases, leaving 19 bases not matched to a gene. The CDR3 runs 19 residues. Germline lookup yields CDR1 SEHNR and CDR2 FQNEAQ (reference sequence). CDR3 region: CASSGPPDIEQGAYNEQFF. In nucleotides, the CDR3 is TGTGCCAGCAGCGGCCCACCAGATATTGAGCAGGGGGCGTACAATGAGCAGTTCTTC. Combining the CDR3 with reference TRBV7-9 and TRBJ2-1 gives the whole variable domain DTGVSQNPRHKITKRGQNVTFRCDPISEHNRLYWYRQTLGQGPEFLTYFQNEAQLEKSRLLSDRFSAERPKGSFSTLEIQRTEQGDSAMYLCASSGPPDIEQGAYNEQFFGPGTRLTVL.